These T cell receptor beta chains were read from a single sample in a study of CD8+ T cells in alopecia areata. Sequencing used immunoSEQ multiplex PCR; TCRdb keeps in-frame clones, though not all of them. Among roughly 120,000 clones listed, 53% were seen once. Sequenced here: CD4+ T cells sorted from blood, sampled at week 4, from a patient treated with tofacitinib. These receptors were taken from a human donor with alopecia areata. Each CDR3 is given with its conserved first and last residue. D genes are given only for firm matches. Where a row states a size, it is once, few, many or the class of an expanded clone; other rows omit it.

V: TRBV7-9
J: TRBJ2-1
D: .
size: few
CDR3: CASSLLRNEQFF
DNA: TGTGCCAGCAGCTTATTACGGAATGAGCAGTTCTTC

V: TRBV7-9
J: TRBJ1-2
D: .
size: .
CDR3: CASSHQGGDRNGYTF
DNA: TGTGCCAGCAGCCATCAAGGGGGGGATAGAAATGGCTACACCTTC

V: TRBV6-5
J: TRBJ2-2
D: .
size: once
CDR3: CASTLRLTGELFF
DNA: TGTGCCAGCACACTCCGTTTAACCGGGGAGCTGTTTTTT

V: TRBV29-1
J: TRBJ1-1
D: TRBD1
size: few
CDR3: CSARTGLNTEAFF
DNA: TGCAGCGCTAGGACAGGGCTGAACACTGAAGCTTTCTTT

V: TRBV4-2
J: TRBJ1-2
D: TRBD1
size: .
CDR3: CASSQEEGAGYGYTF
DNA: TGTGCCAGCAGCCAAGAAGAGGGGGCTGGCTATGGCTACACCTTC

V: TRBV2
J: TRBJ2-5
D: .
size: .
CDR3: CASSTGFQETQYF
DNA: TGTGCCAGCAGTACAGGGTTTCAAGAGACCCAGTACTTC

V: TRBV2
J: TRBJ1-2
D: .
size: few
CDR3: CASKPGQYYGYTF
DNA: TGTGCCAGCAAGCCCGGACAGTACTATGGCTACACCTTC

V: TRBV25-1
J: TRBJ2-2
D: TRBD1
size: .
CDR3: CASSDQGAPNTGELFF
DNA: TGTGCCAGCAGTGATCAGGGGGCCCCGAACACCGGGGAGCTGTTTTTT

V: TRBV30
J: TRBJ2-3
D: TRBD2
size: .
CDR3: CAWSEGLAGGSTQYF
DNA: TGTGCCTGGAGTGAAGGTCTAGCGGGGGGATCTACGCAGTATTTT

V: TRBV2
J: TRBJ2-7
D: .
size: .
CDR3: CARGAEGVFEQYF
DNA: TGTGCCAGGGGGGCAGAAGGTGTCTTCGAGCAGTACTTC

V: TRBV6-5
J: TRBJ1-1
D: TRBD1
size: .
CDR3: CASSRTGASGTEAFF
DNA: TGTGCCAGCAGTCGCACAGGGGCATCGGGCACTGAAGCTTTCTTT

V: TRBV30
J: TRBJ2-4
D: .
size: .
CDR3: CAWSTSGKNIQYF
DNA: TGTGCCTGGTCGACCTCGGGCAAAAACATTCAGTACTTC

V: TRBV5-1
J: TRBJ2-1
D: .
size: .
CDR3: CASSLALREEQFF
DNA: TGCGCCAGCAGCTTGGCCCTTCGGGAAGAGCAGTTCTTC

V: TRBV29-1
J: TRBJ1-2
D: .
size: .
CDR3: CSVNRDGYTF
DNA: TGCAGCGTAAACAGGGATGGCTACACCTTC

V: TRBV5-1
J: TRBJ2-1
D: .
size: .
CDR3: CASSLDYNEQFF
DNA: TGCGCCAGCAGCTTGGACTACAATGAGCAGTTCTTC

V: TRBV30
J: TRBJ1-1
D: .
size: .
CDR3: CAWSAQRSEAFF
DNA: TGTGCCTGGAGTGCCCAACGCTCTGAAGCTTTCTTT

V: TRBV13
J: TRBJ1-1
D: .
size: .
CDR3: CASSRHTEAFF
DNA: TGTGCCAGCAGCCGACACACTGAAGCTTTCTTT

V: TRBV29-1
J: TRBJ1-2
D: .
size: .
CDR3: CSVELGNGYTF
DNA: TGCAGCGTTGAATTGGGAAATGGCTACACCTTC

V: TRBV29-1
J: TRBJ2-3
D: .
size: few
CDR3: CGTGESTDTQYF
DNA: TGCGGAACTGGGGAGAGCACAGATACGCAGTATTTT

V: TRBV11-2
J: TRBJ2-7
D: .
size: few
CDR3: CASSLGVEQYF
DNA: TGTGCCAGCAGCTTAGGGGTAGAGCAGTACTTC

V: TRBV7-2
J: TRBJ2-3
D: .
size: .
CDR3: CASSHGEADTQYF
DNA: TGTGCCAGCAGCCACGGGGAGGCAGATACGCAGTATTTT

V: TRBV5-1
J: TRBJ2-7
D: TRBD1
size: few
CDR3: CASSKDRGLGEQYF
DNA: TGCGCCAGCAGCAAGGACAGGGGGTTAGGCGAGCAGTACTTC

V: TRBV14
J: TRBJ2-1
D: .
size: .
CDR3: CASSQPGRPGQFF
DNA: TGTGCCAGCAGCCAACCAGGCAGGCCAGGGCAGTTCTTC

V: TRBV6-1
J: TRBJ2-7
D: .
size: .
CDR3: CASSEADFYKVYEQYF
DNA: TGTGCCAGCAGTGAAGCGGACTTCTACAAGGTCTACGAGCAGTACTTC